The 4 T cell receptor beta chains presented below share a single source sample, sequenced in a study of T cell responses to AZD1222 COVID-19 vaccine. Only in-frame clones appear in the TCRdb table, and some are missing; sequencing was by immunoSEQ multiplex PCR. Of about 47,000 clones in the sample, about four fifths are singletons; the top ten hold 20% to 25%. The sequences come from peripheral blood, collected 28 days after the second dose of the MenACWY control vaccine. The source is an adult who received the MenACWY meningococcal vaccine as a control.

A remark on this clone: One end of the junction varies from germline; a read error may be responsible. The J gene is TRBJ2-3, the V gene TRBV5-5; D may be TRBD2 (6 bases). The germline gives CDR1 SGHKS, CDR2 YYEKEE (reference sequence). The CDR3 length is 12 residues. Written as DNA, the CDR3 is TGTGCCAGCAACTTGGGGGGAGATACGCAGTATTTT. This sequence encodes CASNLGGDTQYF.

This clone has a handful of counts. The chain is built from TRBV2 and TRBJ2-1; 10 bases agree with TRBD1. V lost 6 bases and J lost 7; bases outside the gene matches: 9. This CDR3 has 15 amino acids. CDR1 is SNHLY and CDR2 is FYNNEI in the germline V gene. The CDR3 loop is CASSKEGTGANEQFF. In nucleotides, the CDR3 is TGTGCCAGCAGCAAAGAGGGGACAGGGGCGAATGAGCAGTTCTTC.

The chain combines TRBV27 with TRBJ2-2; no clear D gene. Trimming shortened V by 5 bases and J by 7 bases, and 8 bases separated the two germline ends. This CDR3 has 12 amino acids. CDR1 is MNHEY, CDR2 SMNVEV, per germline (reference sequence). As DNA, the CDR3 is TGTGCCAGCAGTCCCAACCTCGGGGAGCTGTTTTTT. Protein product: CASSPNLGELFF.

This clone was seen only once. One base away lies a much larger clone, so this may be a sequencing read error. This sample also contains other DNA sequences that code for the same CDR3. CDR3 in amino acids: CASSPGAAGETQYF. The CDR3 DNA sequence: TGCGCCAGCAGCCCAGGCGCAGCCGGAGAGACCCAGTACTTC. The chain employs TRBV5-1 and TRBJ2-5; D is uncertain. CDR3 length: 14 residues. CDR1 and CDR2 (germline): SGHRS, YFSETQ. Trimming pared 4 bases from V and 4 bases from J, leaving 14 bases between. Based on the CDR3 plus reference TRBV5-1 and TRBJ2-5, the full variable domain is KAGVTQTPRYLIKTRGQQVTLSCSPISGHRSVSWYQQTPGQGLQFLFEYFSETQRNKGNFPGRFSGRQFSNSRSEMNVSTLELGDSALYLCASSPGAAGETQYFGPGTRLLVL.